This record looks at one TCR beta chain sequence and its context. This clone was detected a few times. Its cognate antigen has yet to be identified. No per-base quality is available; no much larger clone lies one base away. Library construction relied on the immunoSEQ multiplex PCR assay. For the multiplex PCR, a mixture combining 60 forward primers for TCR Vbeta segments and 13 reverse primers for TCR Jbeta segments was used. The CDR3 region of rearranged TCR beta genes was amplified from genomic DNA by a multiplex PCR assay. The amplified TCR beta libraries were sequenced on the Illumina HiSeq System as 87-base-pair reads. Per the source publication's procedure: A later analysis tallied some 79 million unique TCR beta chains across the 666 repertoires, and some 12 million of those chains were shared by two or more donors. Raw reads were error-corrected and collapsed into unique sequences by a nearest-neighbor algorithm in which closely related sequences were merged to remove PCR and sequencing errors. V, D and J gene segments were assigned by aligning CDR3 sequences to IMGT reference sequences. For a sequence to be retained, a match of at least six nucleotides to both a V gene segment and a J gene segment was required. Rearrangements were classified as productive when the CDR3 lacked stop codons and remained in frame with V and J, and all other rearrangements were classified as non-productive. CDR3 was defined according to IMGT convention as the region running from the second conserved V-encoded cysteine to the conserved J-encoded phenylalanine. In an earlier analysis of 500 to 650 of the donors, sequences lacking an unambiguous match to a single V gene segment were excluded. In an earlier analysis of approximately 550 of the donors, V segments were called functional above 56.7% productive rearrangements and were called segregating when the between-donor standard deviation exceeded 5%. A statistical classification framework was developed to diagnose cytomegalovirus status using the catalog of TCR beta chain sequences. V and J gene assignment, in a later analysis, came from comparing TCR nucleotide sequences with IMGT/GENE-DB human TR gene sequences. A later analysis assigned CDR3 sequences and most-parsimonious VDJ recombination scenarios with the TCRdist pipeline. In a later analysis, every TCR beta chain was defined by the combination of its CDR3 amino acid sequence and its V-gene family, and reads without a unique V-gene family were dropped. In a later analysis, around 650 highly shared, low-generation-probability nucleotide sequences were removed to address suspected cross-contamination and a sequencing artifact. In a later analysis, a clonal expansion index was calculated for each public chain from normalized within-repertoire ranks of inferred template counts. In a later analysis, generation probabilities were computed using a VDJ recombination model fitted to out-of-frame rearrangements, and the results were checked against IGoR. In a later analysis, hypergeometric tests were used to score TCR-TCR, TCR-HLA and TCR-CMV co-occurrence, with a repertoire-size bias correction applied to TCR pairs. False discovery rates were estimated in a later analysis by permuting HLA or CMV assignments 20 times. In a later analysis, co-occurring TCRs were grouped using DBSCAN, and TCRdist sequence similarity was added for clustering within HLA-allele-positive subsets. Repertoires with fewer than 30,000 or more than 120,000 public chains were left out of co-occurrence clustering, as were four to six repertoires with anomalous nucleotide sharing. TCRdb took over this immuneACCESS table, retaining in-frame rearrangements with V and J assigned. Such tables are incomplete; in checked studies, under half of the missing clones stem from an unresolved V gene, and the remainder is unexplained. That table gives V, J and clone size, and the DNA gave D and trimming. A total of 90,000 to 120,000 clones appear in this sample, about 74% of them only once. The ten largest clonotypes hold 14% of the sample.

The cohort comprised around 700 healthy bone marrow donors. At the time of sampling, all cohort members were nominally healthy, though unrecorded immune exposures were likely present. The donor was CMV seropositive and was included in the group of almost 300 seropositive cohort members. Every donor gave a peripheral blood sample, and the peripheral blood mononuclear cells from that sample were used for TCR beta sequencing. The Qiagen DNeasy Blood Extraction Kit was used to extract genomic DNA from the blood cell samples. The data were obtained in a study of cytomegalovirus exposure and HLA in healthy donors (dated by TCRdb to about 2017). Concerning the study at large: In an earlier analysis of approximately 640 of the donors, 250 to 350 Gb of sequence data and 120 million or so unique TCR beta sequences from some 170 million T cells were reported. An early release covering just under 650 HLA-typed donors comprised about 290 gigabases of sequencing data and around 86 million unique TCR sequences. Of the approximately 400 genotyped donors, 80% to 90% were placed in the genetic ancestry cluster associated with self-reported Caucasian donors. The study was designed to test whether signatures of past pathogen exposure could be identified by cataloging public T cell receptors. Using immunosequencing, the study profiled T cell repertoires from 640 or so subjects and related those repertoires to cytomegalovirus serostatus. A separate validation cohort of roughly 130 different subjects was used in addition to the roughly 700-subject first cohort. To predict cytomegalovirus infection status, the study brought together high-throughput TCR immunosequencing, statistical association of individual TCRs with disease status, and machine learning. To study patterns of TCR occurrence, a later analysis re-analyzed previously published TCR beta repertoires from 666 donors and added high-resolution HLA genotyping. The later analysis used no new phenotypic data to find candidate immune exposures, relying instead on TCR beta sequences and their occurrence across donors. To decide whether each TCR beta V gene segment behaved as functional or pseudogenic, an earlier analysis of several hundred of the donors relied on high-throughput TCR beta sequencing. Donor age, sex, ethnicity and CMV serostatus were compiled alongside the repertoire data. A later genetic analysis used genome-wide SNP genotypes for about three fifths of the roughly 700 donors, treating that subset as a discovery cohort. Every repertoire in the discovery cohort had been generated on one and the same sequencing platform. HLA typing covered class I and class II loci at four-digit resolution. Typing coverage differed by locus: A, B, C, DRB1 and DQB1 were typed in roughly 620-640 donors, DQA1 in roughly 510, DPA1 in 600 to 610, and DPB1 in around 440. Four or five DR-DQ haplotypes were handled as single units for association and clustering because linkage in the cohort was strong. Across 398 genotyped donors of the cohort, an average of roughly 250,000 unique TCR beta nucleotide sequences per donor were sequenced, and roughly 20% of those sequences were non-productive.

The V and J ends are trimmed by 3 bases and 4 bases, leaving 18 bases between them. The cysteine opens and the phenylalanine closes a CDR3 of 16 amino acids. Of the read, only the CDR3 DNA is kept; its 48 bases are in frame from base 1. Per the germline V gene (reference sequence), GTSNPN is the CDR1 and SVGIG is the CDR2. What the research found in general, with its limitations: Correlated functional status among segregating V segments might reflect linkage disequilibrium, but an unknown experimental factor could not be ruled out. In the study, about 150 TCR beta chains were listed as associated with cytomegalovirus. CMV serostatus was the only immune exposure information available for the cohort. Because counts were too low, about 18 rarely observed V segments, including chromosome 9 orphons, were left out of the earlier analysis of approximately 580 of the donors. A further reported finding was that TCR beta sequences accurately predicted the HLA-A and HLA-B alleles for most subjects in the first cohort. In a later analysis, 16,951 TCR beta sequences were associated with specific HLA alleles at a false discovery rate of 0.05. In a later analysis, HLA-associated TCR beta chains showed more clonal expansion and lower generation probabilities than non-associated chains that were equally common. The presence/absence analyses assumed that sequencing depth was roughly uniform across donors, and that assumption may not be true. HLA typing was unavailable for some donors at each locus, so association tests used only the typed subset. A later analysis found that most CMV-associated TCR beta chains appeared HLA-restricted, with HLA associations seemingly driven largely by CMV exposure. A group of highly shared sequence variants was considered likely to be a technical artifact of the sequencing pipeline. When HLA alleles, especially DR and DQ, strongly co-occurred, TCR associations were difficult to assign to individual alleles. This cohort had only TCR beta chains sequenced, and the lack of alpha or paired-chain data limited which features could be detected. A few of the identified cytomegalovirus-associated TCR beta chains were confirmed in vitro to be specific for cytomegalovirus antigens. A later genetic analysis reported fewer N-insertions in productive TCRs among donors in an Asian-associated ancestry cluster than the 666-donor mean. A later analysis reported that several top co-occurrence clusters appeared linked to parvovirus B19, influenza, CMV and Epstein-Barr virus. Cytomegalovirus status was reported to be diagnosed by the classifier with high specificity and sensitivity in both the original and validation cohorts. It was suggested by the authors that the approach could potentially be generalized to other disease states and immunological phenotypes. In an earlier analysis of fewer than 750 of the donors, most TCR beta V segments were observed in productive rearrangements about 87% or about 30% of the time, broadly matching IMGT annotations. Some IMGT-functional V segments, including TRBV6-2 and TRBV6-3, could not be told apart with the 87-base-pair reads, so those segments were excluded. An association between a missense DCLRE1C variant and V-gene and J-gene trimming of TCR beta chains was found in a later genetic analysis and replicated in an independent cohort. Most TCR sequences were observed very rarely across donors, whereas some public TCRs were present in many individuals. In a later analysis, TCR association rates were found to vary across HLA loci, with the most associated TCRs seen for DRB1 alleles and the fewest for HLA-C alleles.

This chain is built from TRBV30 and TRBJ2-2, with an unclear D gene assignment. This clonotype was obtained from a woman between 40 and 55 years old in good health and CMV-seropositive. The sequenced material came from PBMCs. In nucleotide form, the sequence is TGTGCCTGGAGCGGCCCCACGGCGGTCGGCACCGGGGAGCTGTTTTTT. This is translated as CAWSGPTAVGTGELFF.